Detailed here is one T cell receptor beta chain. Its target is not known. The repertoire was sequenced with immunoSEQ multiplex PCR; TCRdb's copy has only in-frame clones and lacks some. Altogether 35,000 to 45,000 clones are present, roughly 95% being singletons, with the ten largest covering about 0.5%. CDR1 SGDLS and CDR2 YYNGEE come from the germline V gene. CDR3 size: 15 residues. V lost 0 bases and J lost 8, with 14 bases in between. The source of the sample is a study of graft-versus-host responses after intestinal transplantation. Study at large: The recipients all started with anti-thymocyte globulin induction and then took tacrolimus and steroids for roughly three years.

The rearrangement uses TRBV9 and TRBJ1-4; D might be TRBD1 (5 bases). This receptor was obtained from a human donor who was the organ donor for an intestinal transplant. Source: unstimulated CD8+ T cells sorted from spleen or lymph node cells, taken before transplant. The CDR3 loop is CASSVGPLGGEKLFF. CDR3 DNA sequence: TGTGCCAGCAGCGTAGGACCTCTGGGGGGGGAAAAACTGTTTTTT.